A single sample is the source of the 7 T cell receptor beta chains below, sequenced in a study of T cell responses to AZD1222 COVID-19 vaccine. Profiled with immunoSEQ multiplex PCR; TCRdb holds only in-frame clones, not every one. This sample carries about 150,000 clones, about nine tenths of them seen once, and the ten largest clones take around 3.1%. Sequencing used peripheral blood, obtained on day 0 of AZD1222 vaccination. These receptors were collected from an adult in good health.

The CDR3, as DNA: TGTGCCAGCAGCCAAGCGTTGGGTGCTCAGCCCCAGCATTTT. Amino acid sequence: CASSQALGAQPQHF. The chain uses TRBV4-2 and TRBJ1-5; no definite D call. Trimming took 1 base from V and 6 from J, leaving 10 bases between them. Germline V lookup: CDR1 LGHNA, CDR2 YNFKEQ. The CDR3 spans 14 residues.

The rearrangement links TRBV5-4 to TRBJ1-2; TRBD1 is a possible D gene (6 bases). V dropped 4 bases and J dropped 6 bases, with 19 bases sitting between them. CDR3 length: 15 amino acids. Per the germline V gene, CDR1 is SGHNT and CDR2 is YYREEE (reference sequence). CDR3 sequence: CASSTKQGGVDGYTF. The DNA for the CDR3 is TGTGCCAGCAGCACCAAACAGGGAGGGGTGGATGGCTACACCTTC.

The rearrangement links TRBV7-3 to TRBJ2-2; 10 nucleotides align to TRBD2. The V gene's germline CDR1 is SGHTA and CDR2 FQGTGA. This CDR3 is built from 17 residues. V gave up 5 bases and J gave up 1 base; unmatched junction bases: 7. DNA of the CDR3: TGTGCCAGCAGCCTGCTGGGACTAGCGTTGAACACCGGGGAGCTGTTTTTT. This gives the protein CASSLLGLALNTGELFF.

The chain links TRBV7-2 to TRBJ1-1; TRBD1 agrees at 9 bases. The J segment lost 1 base and the V segment lost 4 bases, leaving 7 bases of the junction unmatched. The V gene's germline CDR1 is SGHTA and CDR2 FQGNSA. The length of the CDR3 is 16 residues. Written as DNA, the CDR3 is TGTGCCAGCAGCTCCACAGGGGGCGTTAAGAACACTGAAGCTTTCTTT. Translating gives CASSSTGGVKNTEAFF. Full variable domain (missing parts from reference TRBV7-2 and TRBJ1-1): GAGVSQSPSNKVTEKGKDVELRCDPISGHTALYWYRQSLGQGLEFLIYFQGNSAPDKSGLPSDRFSAERTGGSVSTLTIQRTQQEDSAVYLCASSSTGGVKNTEAFFGQGTRLTVV.

The rearrangement links TRBV10-3 to TRBJ1-1; TRBD1 is a possible D gene (5 bases). The ends were cut back, 0 bases at V and 8 bases at J, with 16 bases in the middle. The CDR3 is 15 amino acids. Germline values: CDR1 ENHRY, CDR2 SYGVKD. The CDR3 bases are TGTGCCATCAGTGAGTCTGGGATCGGGGCAGAAGAAGCTTTCTTT. Translating it yields CAISESGIGAEEAFF.

The rearrangement links TRBV5-8 to TRBJ2-1; 11 bases are shared with TRBD2. CDR1 SGHTS and CDR2 YDEGEE come from the germline V gene. V lost 4 bases and J lost 5; bases outside the gene matches: 8. The CDR3 extends over 16 amino acids. In nucleotides, the CDR3 is TGTGCCAGCAGCACCATAGCGGGGGGGCCAAACAATGAGCAGTTCTTC. Its translation is CASSTIAGGPNNEQFF.

This chain links TRBV21-1 with TRBJ2-7; the table's D call TRBD1 went unverified against the DNA. TRBV21-1 is described as a pseudogene. This CDR3 has 15 residues. The CDR3 coding sequence is TGTGCCAGCAGACGCCGGGACAGGGACCCGGGTGAGCAGTACTTC. This gives the protein CASRRRDRDPGEQYF.